This record looks at one T cell receptor beta chain sequence and its context. These data are taken from a study of blood T cell repertoires in COVID-19. The wider study: Samples came from the United States, Italy and Spain, spanning acute and convalescent COVID-19. T cells, B-cell-depleted T cells, or PBMCs supplied cDNA or gDNA.

With 3 bases clipped from V and 7 bases from J, the junction kept 8 bases outside the gene matches. This CDR3 has 15 residues. Germline V gene sequence: CDR1 SGHRS, CDR2 YFSETQ. Sequencing used immunoSEQ multiplex PCR; TCRdb keeps in-frame clones, though not all of them. The sample has 93,000 or so clones, nearly 90% seen once. The sequence was obtained from a man in his fifties in a cohort sampled during active COVID-19. The sequenced sample was peripheral blood. V is TRBV5-1 and J is TRBJ1-4; 8 bases are a match to TRBD1. CDR3 sequence (DNA): TGCGCCAGCAGCTCCCAGGGGGCGCGGGGTGAAAAACTGTTTTTT. Its translation is CASSSQGARGEKLFF.